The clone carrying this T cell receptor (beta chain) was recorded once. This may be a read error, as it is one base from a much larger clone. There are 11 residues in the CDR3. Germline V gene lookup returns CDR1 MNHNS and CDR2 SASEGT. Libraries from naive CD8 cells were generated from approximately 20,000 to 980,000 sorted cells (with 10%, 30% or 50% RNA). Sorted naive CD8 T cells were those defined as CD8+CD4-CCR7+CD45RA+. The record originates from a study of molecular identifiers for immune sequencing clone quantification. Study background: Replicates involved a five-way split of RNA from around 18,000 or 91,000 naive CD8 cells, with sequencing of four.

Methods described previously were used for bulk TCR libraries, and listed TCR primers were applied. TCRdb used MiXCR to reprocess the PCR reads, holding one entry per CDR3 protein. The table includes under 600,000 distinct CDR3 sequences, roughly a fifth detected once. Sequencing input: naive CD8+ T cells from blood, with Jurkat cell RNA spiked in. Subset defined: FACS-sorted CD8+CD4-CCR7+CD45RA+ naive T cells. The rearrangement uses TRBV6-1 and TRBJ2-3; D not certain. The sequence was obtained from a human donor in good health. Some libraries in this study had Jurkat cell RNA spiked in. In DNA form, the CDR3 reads TGTGCCGGCAGTGAAGGCGGTGTGCAGTATTTT. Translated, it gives CAGSEGGVQYF.